What follows describes a single T cell receptor delta chain. A read error may produce the germline difference seen at one junction end. This entry is derived from a study of gamma-delta chains in newborns, infants, children. Background on the study: Innate gammadelta T cells reportedly expand polyclonally right after birth, driven by microbial exposure, per the title.

TCRdb redid the clone calls on the reads with CATT. The data hold around 5,200 delta-chain clones, with roughly 20% observed a single time. Sequenced: blood. This TCR was sampled from a child who was a newborn, infant or young child, either healthy, febrile or measles-vaccinated (not recorded which).

The CDR3 nucleotides are TGTGCCCGTGACCCTATACCCCTCCAAGCGGGATACGCGGTCCTTAAACTCATCTTT. Its protein product is CARDPIPLQAGYAVLKLIF. V is TRDV2 and J is TRDJ1; 8 positions agree with TRDD3. This CDR3 region has 19 residues. Per the germline V gene, CDR1 is GEAIGNYY and CDR2 is EKD.